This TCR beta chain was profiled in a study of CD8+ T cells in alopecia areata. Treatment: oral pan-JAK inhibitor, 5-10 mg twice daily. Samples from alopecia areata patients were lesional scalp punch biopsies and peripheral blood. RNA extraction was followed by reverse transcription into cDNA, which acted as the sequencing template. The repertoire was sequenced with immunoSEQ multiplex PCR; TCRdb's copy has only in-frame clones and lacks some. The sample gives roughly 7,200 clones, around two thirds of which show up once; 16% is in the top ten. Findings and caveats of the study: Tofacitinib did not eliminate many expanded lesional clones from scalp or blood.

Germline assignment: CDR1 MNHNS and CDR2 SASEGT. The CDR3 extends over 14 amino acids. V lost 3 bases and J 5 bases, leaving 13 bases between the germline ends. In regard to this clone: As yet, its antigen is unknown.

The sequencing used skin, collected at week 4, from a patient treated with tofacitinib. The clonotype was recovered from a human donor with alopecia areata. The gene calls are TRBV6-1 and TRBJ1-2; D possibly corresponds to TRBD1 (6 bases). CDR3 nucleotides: TGTGCCAGCAGTGATGAGGGGGGCCGGTATGGCTACACCTTC. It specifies CASSDEGGRYGYTF.